These 20 T cell receptor beta chains were sequenced from one sample in a study of blood T cells in healthy people across ages. Alongside a J-beta primer mix, a sample-barcoded 5' primer served in a second PCR lasting about 7 to 12 cycles. TCRdb re-called the 5' RACE reads through MiXCR, storing one row per CDR3 protein. Among hundreds of thousands of distinct CDR3 sequences listed, 35% to 40% were seen once. The sample comprised blood. The source is a man aged 18-30 years in good health.

The CDR3 reads CSARDSAPETQYF. For the CDR3, the DNA is TGCAGTGCTAGGGACAGTGCTCCGGAGACCCAGTACTTC. The chain is built from TRBV20-1 and TRBJ2-5, with a tentative D call TRBD1 (6 bases). V was clipped by 3 bases and J by 5 bases, with 13 bases between them. CDR1 is DFQATT and CDR2 is SNEGSKA in the germline V gene (reference sequence). The CDR3 runs to 13 residues.

The gene calls are TRBV5-1 and TRBJ1-1; D is uncertain. V was clipped by 0 bases and J by 1 base, with 10 bases between them. The germline V gene encodes CDR1 SGHRS and CDR2 YFSETQ. The length of the CDR3 is 15 residues. The CDR3 sequence is CASSLDGSQNTEAFF. In DNA form, the CDR3 reads TGCGCCAGCAGCTTGGATGGCAGCCAGAACACTGAAGCTTTCTTT.

This clonotype was recorded a few times. The CDR3 coding sequence is TGTGCCAGCAGCGTAGAGGGCGGAGGACAAGAGACCCAGTACTTC. It specifies CASSVEGGGQETQYF. The V gene is TRBV9, the J gene TRBJ2-5; D is possibly TRBD2 (5 bases). The germline gives CDR1 SGDLS, CDR2 YYNGEE. V was trimmed by 0 bases and J by 2 bases, leaving 11 bases between them. The CDR3 runs to 15 residues.

This chain links TRBV20-1 with TRBJ1-3, with unresolved D. This CDR3 comprises 11 residues. Germline loops: CDR1 DFQATT, CDR2 SNEGSKA (reference sequence). Trimming pared 4 bases from V and 4 bases from J, leaving 5 bases between. Written as DNA, the CDR3 is TGCAGTGCTAACAACGGAAACACCATATATTTT. Protein sequence: CSANNGNTIYF.

The table lists this clonotype with a few counts. The gene calls are TRBV7-2 and TRBJ1-4; D not resolved. Deletions cut 5 bases from V and 5 bases from J, with 9 bases between. The CDR3 covers 13 residues. The germline gives CDR1 SGHTA, CDR2 FQGNSA. CDR3 amino acids: CASSVGENEKLFF. DNA of the CDR3: TGTGCCAGCAGCGTGGGAGAGAATGAAAAACTGTTTTTT.

The gene calls are TRBV28 and TRBJ2-5, with D uncertain. The CDR3 extends over 12 amino acids. Trimming cost V 8 bases and J 4 bases, with 11 bases left between them. Germline lookup yields CDR1 MDHEN and CDR2 SYDVKM. CDR3 sequence (DNA): TGTGCCAGCCGCACAAGAGGAGAGACCCAGTACTTC. Translating gives CASRTRGETQYF.

The rearrangement links TRBV2 to TRBJ2-7; possible D gene TRBD1, 6 bases. The CDR3 is made up of 13 amino acids. Between the trimmed V and J ends, which lost 6 bases and 2 bases, there was a span of 11 bases. Germline V gene sequence: CDR1 SNHLY, CDR2 FYNNEI. The CDR3 sequence is CASREDSAYEQYF. CDR3 DNA: TGTGCCAGCAGGGAGGACAGCGCCTACGAGCAGTACTTC.

This clonotype was seen more than once but under ten times. This chain uses TRBV2 with TRBJ1-5, with unresolved D. V was shortened by 6 bases and J by 1 base, with 10 bases between the two germline ends. There are 14 residues in the CDR3. Germline CDR1 and CDR2: SNHLY and FYNNEI. The CDR3 nucleotides are TGTGCCAGCAGGGAGGTTTCGAGCAATCAGCCCCAGCATTTT. Its translation: CASREVSSNQPQHF.

This clonotype was seen at least ten times. The chain carries TRBV5-1 and TRBJ2-7; no reliable D call. Germline V gives CDR1 SGHRS, CDR2 YFSETQ. With 3 bases removed from V and 0 bases from J, the gap between germline ends came to 7 bases. The length of the CDR3 is 13 residues. This CDR3 is CASSSPSSYEQYF. CDR3 nucleotide sequence: TGCGCCAGCAGCTCGCCCAGCTCCTACGAGCAGTACTTC.

This clonotype was counted only a few times. The chain has TRBV4-3 and TRBJ1-1, with a tentative D call TRBD1 (5 bases). The CDR3 contains 14 residues. V shed 7 bases and J shed 11 bases, with 23 bases lying between them. From germline, CDR1 is LGHNA and CDR2 YSLEER. As DNA, the CDR3 is TGCGCCAGCACGCCCAAGTTGGGGGGTTTGTATGCTTTCTTT. Protein product: CASTPKLGGLYAFF.

About this clonotype itself: A clone one base away is much larger, so this may be a read error. The chain joins TRBV2 to TRBJ2-1; D gene ambiguous. The CDR3 covers 13 residues. Germline-derived CDR1 and CDR2 are SNHLY and FYNNEI. This chain's CDR3 is CVSKTRVLNEQFF. DNA for the CDR3: TGTGTCAGCAAGACCCGCGTTCTTAATGAGCAGTTCTTC.

Many counts were recorded for this clonotype. V gene TRBV9 combines with J gene TRBJ2-3; D is unresolved. The germline V gene encodes CDR1 SGDLS and CDR2 YYNGEE. This CDR3 contains 14 residues. The V and J ends lost 4 bases and 0 bases respectively, with 9 bases between them. The CDR3 is CASSISSSTDTQYF. The CDR3 region has the DNA TGTGCCAGCAGCATCAGTTCTAGCACAGATACGCAGTATTTT.

This clonotype was seen many times. V and J are TRBV20-1 and TRBJ2-1, with TRBD2 matching over 8 bases. Germline assignment: CDR1 DFQATT and CDR2 SNEGSKA (reference sequence). Trimming took 5 bases from V and 3 from J; bases not matched to a gene: 3. This CDR3 is built from 13 residues. The CDR3 here is CSALGLDYNEQFF. As DNA, the CDR3 is TGCAGTGCTTTGGGACTAGACTACAATGAGCAGTTCTTC.

This clonotype was observed a handful of times. The V and J genes are TRBV6-2 or TRBV6-3 and TRBJ2-5; D gene ambiguous. This CDR3 has 12 residues. Trimming took off 8 bases at V and 9 bases at J, with 16 bases between the two ends. CDR1 is MNHEY, CDR2 SVGEGT, per germline. In DNA, the CDR3 is TGTGCCAGCGGTGGGTCTTTCTGGCCCCAGTACTTC. This sequence encodes CASGGSFWPQYF.

CDR3 protein: CASSQQGIGADTQYF. In DNA form, the CDR3 reads TGTGCCAGCAGCCAACAGGGCATCGGTGCAGATACGCAGTATTTT. This rearrangement joins TRBV14 to TRBJ2-3; tentative D call: TRBD1 (5 bases). The CDR3 has 15 residues. Trimming pared 2 bases from V and 4 bases from J, leaving 13 bases between. From germline, CDR1 is SGHDN and CDR2 FVKESK. The whole variable domain, remainder taken from reference TRBV14 and TRBJ2-3, is EAGVTQFPSHSVIEKGQTVTLRCDPISGHDNLYWYRRVMGKEIKFLLHFVKESKQDESGMPNNRFLAERTGGTYSTLKVQPAELEDSGVYFCASSQQGIGADTQYFGPGTRLTVL.

V and J are TRBV9 and TRBJ2-3, with D maybe TRBD2 (5 bases). In germline, CDR1 is SGDLS, CDR2 YYNGEE. V lost 8 bases and J 0 bases, leaving 16 bases between the germline ends. This CDR3 has 15 residues. The CDR3 DNA is TGTGCCAGTACATATAGCGCAGCTAGCACAGATACGCAGTATTTT. Its translation: CASTYSAASTDTQYF.

This clonotype was picked up many times. This CDR3 is CASSPGGILGGGELFF. The DNA for the CDR3 is TGTGCCAGCAGCCCCGGAGGGATCCTCGGCGGCGGGGAGCTGTTTTTT. The genes are TRBV12-3 or TRBV12-4 and TRBJ2-2; a possible D gene is TRBD2 (6 bases). This CDR3 spans 16 amino acids. Trimming left V 6 bases short and J 7 bases short, with 21 bases between.

The chain links TRBV7-2 to TRBJ1-1; 8 nucleotides match TRBD1. Germline V gene sequence: CDR1 SGHTA, CDR2 FQGNSA. The CDR3 is made up of 17 amino acids. V lost 1 base and J lost 5; bases outside the gene matches: 12. CDR3 residues: CASSLGGQGLSGTEAFF. For the CDR3, the DNA is TGTGCCAGCAGCTTAGGCGGACAGGGCTTATCGGGTACTGAAGCTTTCTTT. The entire variable domain, with the rest obtained from reference TRBV7-2 and TRBJ1-1, is as follows: GAGVSQSPSNKVTEKGKDVELRCDPISGHTALYWYRQSLGQGLEFLIYFQGNSAPDKSGLPSDRFSAERTGGSVSTLTIQRTQQEDSAVYLCASSLGGQGLSGTEAFFGQGTRLTVV.

This rearrangement joins TRBV4-2 to TRBJ1-4, with 8 bases fitting TRBD1. Per the germline V gene, CDR1 is LGHNA and CDR2 is YNFKEQ. V lost 7 bases, J lost 7 bases, and 8 bases stayed unmatched. The CDR3 loop spans 14 amino acids. CDR3 region: CASKIQGDSEKLFF. CDR3 coding DNA: TGTGCCAGCAAGATACAGGGGGATAGTGAAAAACTGTTTTTT.

This chain joins TRBV7-3 and TRBJ2-1; no definite D call. The CDR3 is 17 residues long. The V gene lost 5 bases and the J gene lost 5 bases, with 22 bases spanning the gap. CDR1 is SGHTA, CDR2 FQGTGA, per germline. The CDR3 nucleotides are TGTGCCAGCAGCCTCCTCCTCAGGACCGACGCCGACAATGAGCAGTTCTTC. Translation gives CASSLLLRTDADNEQFF.